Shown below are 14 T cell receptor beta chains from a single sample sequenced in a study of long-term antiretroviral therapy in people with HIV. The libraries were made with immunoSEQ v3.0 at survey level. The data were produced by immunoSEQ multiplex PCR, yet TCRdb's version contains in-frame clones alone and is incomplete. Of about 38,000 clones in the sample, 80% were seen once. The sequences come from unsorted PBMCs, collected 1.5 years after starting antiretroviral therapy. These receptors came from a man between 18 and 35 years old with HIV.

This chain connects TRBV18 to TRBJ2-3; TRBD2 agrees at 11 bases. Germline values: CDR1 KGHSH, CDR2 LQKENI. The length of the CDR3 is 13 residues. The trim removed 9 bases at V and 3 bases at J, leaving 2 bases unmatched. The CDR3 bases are TGTGCCAGTCGGACTAGCGGGACAGATACGCAGTATTTT. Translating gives CASRTSGTDTQYF.

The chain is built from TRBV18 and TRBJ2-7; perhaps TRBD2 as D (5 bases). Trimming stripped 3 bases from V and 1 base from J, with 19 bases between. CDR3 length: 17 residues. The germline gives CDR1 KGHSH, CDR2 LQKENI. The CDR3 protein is CASSPTQILRGSYEQYF. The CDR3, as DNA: TGTGCCAGCTCACCTACTCAAATTTTACGGGGTTCCTACGAGCAGTACTTC.

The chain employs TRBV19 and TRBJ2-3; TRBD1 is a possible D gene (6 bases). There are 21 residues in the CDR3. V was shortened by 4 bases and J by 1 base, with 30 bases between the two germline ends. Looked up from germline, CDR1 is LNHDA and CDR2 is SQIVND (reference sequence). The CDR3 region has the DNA TGTGCCAGTAGTACCTCCCAAAGAGGGGGTCCCCAGCACATTGGCACAGATACGCAGTATTTT. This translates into CASSTSQRGGPQHIGTDTQYF.

The CDR3 is CAWSEAGGVDTQYF. CDR3 nucleotide sequence: TGTGCCTGGAGTGAAGCGGGAGGTGTCGATACGCAGTATTTT. The chain has TRBV30 and TRBJ2-3; 9 nucleotides align to TRBD2. The CDR3 is 14 residues long. V shed 1 base and J 6 bases; nucleotides not matched to a gene: 5. Germline V gene data show CDR1 as GTSNPN and CDR2 as SVGIG (reference sequence).

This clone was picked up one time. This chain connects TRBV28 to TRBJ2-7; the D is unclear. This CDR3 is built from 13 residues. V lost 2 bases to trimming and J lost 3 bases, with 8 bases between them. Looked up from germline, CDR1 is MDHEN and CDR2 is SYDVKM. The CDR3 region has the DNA TGTGCCAGCAGTTTAAGAGGAATCTACGAGCAGTACTTC. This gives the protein CASSLRGIYEQYF.

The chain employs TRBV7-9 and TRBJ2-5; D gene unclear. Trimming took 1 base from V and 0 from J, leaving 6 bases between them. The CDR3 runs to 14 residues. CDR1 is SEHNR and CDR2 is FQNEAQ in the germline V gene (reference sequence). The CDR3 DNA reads TGTGCCAGCAGCTTAGGGCAGGACCAAGAGACCCAGTACTTC. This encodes CASSLGQDQETQYF.

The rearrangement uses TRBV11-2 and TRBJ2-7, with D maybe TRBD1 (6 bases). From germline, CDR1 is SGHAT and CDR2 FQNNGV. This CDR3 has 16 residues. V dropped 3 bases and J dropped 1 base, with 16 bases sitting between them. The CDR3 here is CASSFPPWDTSYEQYF. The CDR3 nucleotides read TGTGCCAGCAGCTTCCCGCCCTGGGACACTTCCTACGAGCAGTACTTC. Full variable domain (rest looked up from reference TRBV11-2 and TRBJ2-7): EAGVAQSPRYKIIEKRQSVAFWCNPISGHATLYWYQQILGQGPKLLIQFQNNGVVDDSQLPKDRFSAERLKGVDSTLKIQPAKLEDSAVYLCASSFPPWDTSYEQYFGPGTRLTVT.

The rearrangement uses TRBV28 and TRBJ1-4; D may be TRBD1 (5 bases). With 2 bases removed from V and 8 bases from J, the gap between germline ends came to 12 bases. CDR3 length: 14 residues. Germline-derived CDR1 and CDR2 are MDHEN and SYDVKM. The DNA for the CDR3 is TGTGCCAGCAGTTTAACCGGGACTAGAGAAAAACTGTTTTTT. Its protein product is CASSLTGTREKLFF.

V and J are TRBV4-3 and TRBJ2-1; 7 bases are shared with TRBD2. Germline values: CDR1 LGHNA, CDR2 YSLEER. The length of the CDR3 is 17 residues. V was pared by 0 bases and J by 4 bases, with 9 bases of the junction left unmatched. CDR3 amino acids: CASSQEPLSGTYNEQFF. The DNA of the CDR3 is TGCGCCAGCAGCCAAGAACCCCTCAGCGGGACTTACAATGAGCAGTTCTTC.

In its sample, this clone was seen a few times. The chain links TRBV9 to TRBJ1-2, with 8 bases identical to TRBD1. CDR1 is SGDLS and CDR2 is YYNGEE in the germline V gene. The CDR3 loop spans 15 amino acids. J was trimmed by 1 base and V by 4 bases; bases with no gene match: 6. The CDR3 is CASSRPGGVNYGYTF. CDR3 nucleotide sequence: TGTGCCAGCAGCAGACCAGGGGGCGTTAACTATGGCTACACCTTC.

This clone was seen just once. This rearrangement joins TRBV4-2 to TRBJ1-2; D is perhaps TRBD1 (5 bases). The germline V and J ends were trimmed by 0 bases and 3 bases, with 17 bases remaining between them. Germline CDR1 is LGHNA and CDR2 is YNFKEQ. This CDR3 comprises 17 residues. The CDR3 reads CASSQDLGGEGDYGYTF. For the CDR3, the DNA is TGTGCCAGCAGCCAAGATCTGGGAGGGGAGGGCGACTATGGCTACACCTTC.

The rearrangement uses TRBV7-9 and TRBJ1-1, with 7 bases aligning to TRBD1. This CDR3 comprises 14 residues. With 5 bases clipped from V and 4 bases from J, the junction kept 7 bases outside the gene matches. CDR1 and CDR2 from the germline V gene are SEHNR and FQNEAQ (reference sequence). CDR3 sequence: CASSEGQYITEAFF. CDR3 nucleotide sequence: TGTGCCAGCAGCGAGGGACAGTATATCACTGAAGCTTTCTTT.

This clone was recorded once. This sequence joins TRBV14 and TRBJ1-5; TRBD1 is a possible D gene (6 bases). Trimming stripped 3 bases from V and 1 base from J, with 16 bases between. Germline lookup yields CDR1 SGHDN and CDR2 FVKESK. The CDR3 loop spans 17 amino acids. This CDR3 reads CASSQSTTGRSNQPQHF. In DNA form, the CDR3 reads TGTGCCAGCAGCCAGAGTACAACAGGGAGAAGCAATCAGCCCCAGCATTTT.

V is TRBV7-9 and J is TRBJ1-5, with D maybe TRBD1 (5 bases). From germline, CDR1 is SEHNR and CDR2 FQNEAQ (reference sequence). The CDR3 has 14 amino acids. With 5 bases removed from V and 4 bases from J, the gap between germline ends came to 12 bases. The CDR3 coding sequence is TGTGCCAGCAGCCCAGGGTTTGGGAATCAGCCCCAGCATTTT. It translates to CASSPGFGNQPQHF.